The 25 T cell receptor beta chains below all came from one sample that was sequenced in a study of regulatory T cells in long-lasting Graves disease. This sample's time point: persistent/refractory GD, antithyroid drugs over 5 years with positive TRAb. Scientists built the TCR library using RNA that was extracted from PBMCs. Arm-PCR of CDR3 regions with iRepertoire HTBI primers generated TCR beta libraries. Each CDR3 protein is one row after TCRdb ran MiXCR on the multiplex PCR reads. Of some 470,000 distinct CDR3 sequences in the sample, roughly 21% were seen once. This material consisted of peripheral blood mononuclear cells (PBMCs), taken when the disease was refractory, from a patient treated with antithyroid drugs. These receptors were obtained from a female donor with Graves disease.

This clonotype came up many times. The CDR3 region is CSAGGRNNEKLFF. In DNA, the CDR3 is TGCAGTGCTGGGGGACGGAATAATGAAAAACTGTTTTTT. The chain couples TRBV20-1 to TRBJ1-4; possibly TRBD1 for D (5 bases). V lost 5 bases and J 4 bases, leaving 11 bases between the germline ends. Germline CDR1 reads DFQATT; CDR2 reads SNEGSKA (reference sequence). The CDR3 consists of 13 residues.

This rearrangement joins TRBV19 to TRBJ2-7, with 8 bases that match TRBD2. The CDR3 is made up of 17 amino acids. V trimming: 3 bases; J trimming: 3 bases; junction bases outside the gene matches: 13. CDR1 and CDR2 (germline): LNHDA, SQIVND (reference sequence). Here the CDR3 DNA reads TGTGCCAGTAGTATGGGTGTAGGGCTAGCGGGCCTCTACGAGCAGTACTTC. Translated, it gives CASSMGVGLAGLYEQYF. The complete variable domain, with remaining parts taken from reference TRBV19 and TRBJ2-7, reads DGGITQSPKYLFRKEGQNVTLSCEQNLNHDAMYWYRQDPGQGLRLIYYSQIVNDFQKGDIAEGYSVSREKKESFPLTVTSAQKNPTAFYLCASSMGVGLAGLYEQYFGPGTRLTVT.

V and J are TRBV5-1 and TRBJ1-5, with D unresolved. V was clipped by 1 base and J by 2 bases, with 10 bases between them. Germline V gene lookup returns CDR1 SGHRS and CDR2 YFSETQ. The CDR3 has 15 residues. CDR3 in amino acids: CASSLSGLGNQPQHF. The CDR3 region has the DNA TGCGCCAGCAGCTTGTCGGGGTTAGGCAATCAGCCCCAGCATTTT.

This clonotype was counted only a few times. The V call is TRBV24-1, the J call TRBJ2-3; 10 bases match TRBD2. The V and J ends lost 4 bases and 3 bases, in that order; junction bases with no gene match: 3. The length of the CDR3 is 15 residues. Germline assignment: CDR1 KGHDR and CDR2 SFDVKD. CDR3 coding DNA: TGTGCCACCAGTGAACCTAGCGGGGGTACAGATACGCAGTATTTT. Its translation is CATSEPSGGTDTQYF.

This clonotype was seen a few times. Just one base apart from a much larger clone, this may be a read error. The genes are TRBV12-3 or TRBV12-4 and TRBJ2-2; D remains ambiguous. CDR3 size: 13 residues. V dropped 5 bases and J dropped 8 bases, with 12 bases sitting between them. CDR3 bases: TGTGCCAGCAGTGGGTGGGGTAGGGGGGAGCTGTTTTTT. Its protein product is CASSGWGRGELFF.

This clonotype was detected ten times or more. As DNA, the CDR3 is TGTGCCAGCAGTTTTAAAGAACAGACTAGCACCGGGGAGCTGTTTTTT. Residues: CASSFKEQTSTGELFF. This sequence joins TRBV12-3 or TRBV12-4 and TRBJ2-2, with D maybe TRBD2 (6 bases). The V and J ends lost 3 bases and 4 bases respectively, with 15 bases between them. This CDR3 contains 16 residues.

The CDR3 DNA is TGCGCCAGCAGCTTGGCCTCCCCCGCGAACACCGGGGAGCTGTTTTTT. This gives the protein CASSLASPANTGELFF. V usage is TRBV5-1 and J usage is TRBJ2-2; no clear D gene. The CDR3 has 16 amino acids. The germline V and J ends were trimmed by 0 bases and 0 bases, with 9 bases remaining between them. Germline-derived CDR1 and CDR2 are SGHRS and YFSETQ.

This clonotype was seen at least ten times. This chain links TRBV6-6 with TRBJ1-2; possible D gene TRBD1, 5 bases. This CDR3 is 15 amino acids long. V lost 0 bases to trimming and J lost 3 bases, with 11 bases between them. Looked up from germline, CDR1 is MNHNY and CDR2 is SVGAGI (reference sequence). The CDR3 sequence is CASSYSIGDDYGYTF. CDR3 bases: TGTGCCAGCAGTTACTCGATCGGGGACGACTATGGCTACACCTTC.

The gene calls are TRBV19 and TRBJ2-2; TRBD2 aligns across 8 bases. CDR3 size: 15 residues. V shed 0 bases, J shed 6 bases, and the junction held 3 bases outside the gene matches. Germline V gene data show CDR1 as LNHDA and CDR2 as SQIVND (reference sequence). CDR3 bases: TGTGCCAGTAGTATAGATCTCGGGAGGGCCGGGGAGCTGTTTTTT. Translated, it gives CASSIDLGRAGELFF.

This clonotype was counted between two and nine times. V usage is TRBV7-9 and J usage is TRBJ1-6; 10 bases are a match to TRBD1. J lost 4 bases, V lost 5 bases, and 11 bases had no gene match. CDR1 is SEHNR, CDR2 FQNEAQ, per germline (reference sequence). The CDR3 is made up of 18 amino acids. The CDR3 nucleotides read TGTGCCAGCAGCCCAAGACGCGGACAGGGGGGGTATAATTCACCCCTCCACTTT. It codes for CASSPRRGQGGYNSPLHF.

V is TRBV5-1 and J is TRBJ2-5; 8 positions agree with TRBD2. Germline lookup yields CDR1 SGHRS and CDR2 YFSETQ. The junction had 12 bases not matched to a gene; V was cut back by 6 bases and J by 5 bases. The CDR3 runs 15 residues. The CDR3 is CASTFGGAPPETQYF. Written as DNA, the CDR3 is TGCGCCAGCACCTTCGGGGGGGCCCCCCCGGAGACCCAGTACTTC.

This clonotype was seen at least ten times. The V call is TRBV6-5, the J call TRBJ1-2; TRBD1 is a possible D gene (5 bases). V was trimmed by 2 bases and J by 2 bases, leaving 12 bases between them. The CDR3 contains 15 residues. The germline CDR1 and CDR2 sequences are MNHEY and SVGAGI. This CDR3 is CASSYTGTENYGYTF. CDR3 DNA: TGTGCCAGCAGTTACACCGGGACGGAGAACTATGGCTACACCTTC.

The chain joins TRBV29-1 to TRBJ2-7; 13 positions agree with TRBD2. After removal of 6 bases from V and 3 bases from J, the junction contained 17 bases not matched to a gene. The CDR3 runs to 18 residues. Germline assignment: CDR1 SQVTM and CDR2 ANQGSEA. CDR3 sequence reads: CSVKSGLAGPPHFYEQYF. As DNA, the CDR3 is TGCAGCGTAAAATCGGGACTAGCGGGACCACCCCACTTCTACGAGCAGTACTTC.

This clonotype was detected ten times or more. V gene TRBV19 combines with J gene TRBJ2-7; 14 bases align to TRBD2. The germline CDR1 and CDR2 sequences are LNHDA and SQIVND (reference sequence). CDR3 length: 17 amino acids. V dropped 6 bases and J dropped 5; count of bases not matched to a gene: 12. The DNA for the CDR3 is TGTGCCAGTAGCTCGACTAGCGGGAGGGCCCCTGCTCACGAGCAGTACTTC. It translates to CASSSTSGRAPAHEQYF.

The chain links TRBV5-6 to TRBJ2-5, with 8 bases aligning to TRBD2. The J call may be wrong; the DNA end is better matched by TRBJ2-1. The CDR3 is made up of 13 amino acids. Germline-derived CDR1 and CDR2 are SGHDT and YYEEEE. CDR3 DNA sequence: TGTGCCAGCAGCTTAGGGACTAGCAATGAGCAGTTCTTC. This sequence encodes CASSLGTSNEQFF.

The chain is built from TRBV2 and TRBJ1-6; possible D gene TRBD1, 5 bases. Germline CDR1 is SNHLY and CDR2 is FYNNEI. V was trimmed by 3 bases and J by 9 bases, leaving 12 bases between them. The length of the CDR3 is 14 residues. CDR3 region: CASSDQGPRSPLHF. CDR3 nucleotides: TGTGCCAGCAGTGATCAGGGACCTCGTTCACCCCTCCACTTT.

Many counts were recorded for this clonotype. The rearrangement uses TRBV9 and TRBJ1-5; D perhaps matches TRBD1 (5 bases). In germline, CDR1 is SGDLS, CDR2 YYNGEE. This CDR3 region has 14 residues. The germline V and J ends were trimmed by 2 bases and 0 bases, with 6 bases remaining between them. CDR3 in amino acids: CASSVGDSNQPQHF. CDR3 nucleotides: TGTGCCAGCAGCGTGGGGGATAGCAATCAGCCCCAGCATTTT. The whole variable domain, remainder taken from reference TRBV9 and TRBJ1-5, is DSGVTQTPKHLITATGQRVTLRCSPRSGDLSVYWYQQSLDQGLQFLIQYYNGEERAKGNILERFSAQQFPDLHSELNLSSLELGDSALYFCASSVGDSNQPQHFGDGTRLSIL.

This clonotype has just a few counts. V and J are TRBV5-1 and TRBJ1-1, with a weak D call TRBD1 (5 bases). The germline gives CDR1 SGHRS, CDR2 YFSETQ. With 0 bases removed from V and 5 bases from J, the gap between germline ends came to 23 bases. CDR3 length: 18 residues. CDR3 amino acids: CASSLEVSWGREATEAFF. The CDR3 DNA sequence: TGCGCCAGCAGCTTGGAGGTTTCATGGGGCAGGGAGGCTACTGAAGCTTTCTTT.

Here the CDR3 reads CASSYEVTSYDPSTDTQYF. CDR3 nucleotide sequence: TGTGCCAGCAGTTACGAGGTGACTAGCTATGATCCTAGCACAGATACGCAGTATTTT. The rearrangement uses TRBV6-9 and TRBJ2-3, with 7 nucleotides matching TRBD2. From germline, CDR1 is MNHGY and CDR2 SVAAGI. The CDR3 length is 19 residues. V lost 3 bases and J lost 0; bases outside the gene matches: 15.

This clonotype was observed a handful of times. The genes are TRBV20-1 and TRBJ1-4, with a weak D call TRBD1 (5 bases). This CDR3 comprises 14 residues. Per germline, CDR1 DFQATT and CDR2 SNEGSKA (reference sequence). Trimming removed 6 bases at V and 4 bases at J, with 15 bases between. CDR3 DNA: TGCAGTGCCCGAAGGGGCGGGAATAATGAAAAACTGTTTTTT. This translates into CSARRGGNNEKLFF.

The chain is built from TRBV30 and TRBJ1-6, with D possibly matching TRBD1 (5 bases). The V gene's germline CDR1 is GTSNPN and CDR2 SVGIG (reference sequence). Trimming shortened V by 5 bases and J by 9 bases, and 20 bases separated the two germline ends. The CDR3 sequence is 15 residues long. The CDR3 here is CAWGLGTLGSSPLHF. The DNA of the CDR3 is TGTGCCTGGGGGCTCGGGACGCTGGGGAGTTCACCCCTCCACTTT.

CDR3 in DNA: TGTGCCAGCCCACCACTACGGGGGGCAGAGACCCAGTACTTC. It codes for CASPPLRGAETQYF. The chain employs TRBV12-3 or TRBV12-4 and TRBJ2-5; D might be TRBD2 (7 bases). V lost 8 bases and J lost 4, with 17 bases in between. CDR3 size: 14 residues.

In this sample, this clonotype turned up many times. This chain connects TRBV27 to TRBJ1-6; TRBD1 is a possible D gene (5 bases). Trimming took off 3 bases at V and 9 bases at J, with 6 bases between the two ends. Germline CDR1 is MNHEY and CDR2 is SMNVEV (reference sequence). The CDR3 covers 12 residues. As DNA, the CDR3 is TGTGCCAGCAGTTTCCAGGGTTCACCCCTCCACTTT. Protein product: CASSFQGSPLHF.

This clonotype was recorded many times. This chain links TRBV12-3 or TRBV12-4 with TRBJ2-5, with D possibly matching TRBD1 (5 bases). The CDR3 spans 12 residues. V lost 4 bases, J lost 4 bases, and 7 bases lay in between. The CDR3 loop reads CASSSTAETQYF. DNA of the CDR3: TGTGCCAGCAGTTCGACAGCAGAGACCCAGTACTTC.

In its sample, this clonotype was seen many times. This CDR3 is CASSLSLLRGYGYTF. CDR3 DNA sequence: TGTGCCAGCAGTTTATCCCTTCTCAGGGGGTATGGCTACACCTTC. V usage is TRBV27 and J usage is TRBJ1-2, with 7 bases that match TRBD1. The germline V gene encodes CDR1 MNHEY and CDR2 SMNVEV (reference sequence). The CDR3 runs to 15 residues. With V trimmed by 0 bases and J by 5 bases, 6 bases remained unmatched.